These 2 T cell receptor beta chains share one sample of origin, sequenced in a study of blood T cell repertoires in COVID-19. Clones were read by immunoSEQ multiplex PCR, and TCRdb kept only the in-frame ones, dropping some. The table lists about 170,000 clones, around 84% of them singletons. The sequenced sample consisted of peripheral blood. The receptors come from a man aged 45-65 years with active or convalescent COVID-19.

The chain joins TRBV7-2 to TRBJ1-5, with TRBD1 identical over 7 bases. There are 14 residues in the CDR3. The V gene end was trimmed by 1 base and the J gene end by 5 bases; junction bases not matched to a gene: 2. Germline V lookup: CDR1 SGHTA, CDR2 FQGNSA. The CDR3, as DNA: TGTGCCAGCAGCTTAGACAGGGGTTATCAGCCCCAGCATTTT. It translates to CASSLDRGYQPQHF. The whole variable domain, remainder taken from reference TRBV7-2 and TRBJ1-5, is GAGVSQSPSNKVTEKGKDVELRCDPISGHTALYWYRQSLGQGLEFLIYFQGNSAPDKSGLPSDRFSAERTGGSVSTLTIQRTQQEDSAVYLCASSLDRGYQPQHFGDGTRLSIL.

This chain joins TRBV25-1 and TRBJ1-2; 9 bases line up with TRBD1. Trimming took 5 bases from V and 4 from J; bases not matched to a gene: 14. This CDR3 has 17 residues. Germline CDR1 reads MGHDK; CDR2 reads SYGVNS. CDR3: CASSTSLGDRESYGYTF. CDR3 sequence (DNA): TGTGCCAGCAGTACTTCCTTGGGGGACAGGGAGTCCTATGGCTACACCTTC.